The 2 T cell receptor beta chains listed next were all sequenced from one sample in a study of T cell responses to AZD1222 COVID-19 vaccine (dated by TCRdb to the early 2020s). To prepare the library, the immunoSEQ multiplex PCR assay was applied. This is the immuneACCESS table as TCRdb keeps it, with only in-frame sequences that have V and J called. A part of the clones is gone; compared with another copy, unresolved V genes explain less than half, and the rest is unexplained. The sample table lists more than 140,000 clones, about 91% of them with a count of one. Clones ranked in the top ten supply approximately 3.1% of the sample. The sample's time point, from its label and the paper: baseline before first vaccination. Explained via the paper, the treatment or condition label denotes: meningococcal conjugate vaccine given as trial control. The source material was peripheral blood, sampled on day 0 of MenACWY control vaccination. The receptors come from an adult in good health.

This chain joins TRBV7-2 and TRBJ2-1; TRBD2 aligns across 10 bases. Germline values: CDR1 SGHTA, CDR2 FQGNSA. Germline trimming cut 2 bases from V and 7 bases from J; bases unmatched to any gene: 5. CDR3 size: 15 residues. This chain's CDR3 is CASSLYGTSVNEQFF. The DNA of the CDR3 is TGTGCCAGCAGCTTATATGGGACTAGCGTTAATGAGCAGTTCTTC.

The genes are TRBV18 and TRBJ2-5; possibly TRBD2 for D (6 bases). The CDR3 extends over 15 amino acids. Deletions cut 0 bases from V and 5 bases from J, with 13 bases between. The germline V gene encodes CDR1 KGHSH and CDR2 LQKENI. The CDR3 region is CASSPPAGGSETQYF. As DNA, the CDR3 is TGTGCCAGCTCACCACCGGCTGGGGGGAGTGAGACCCAGTACTTC.